The clone carrying this T cell receptor beta chain was seen ten or more times. As yet, its antigen is unknown. This sample was included in a study of early T cells in non-severe SARS-CoV-2 infection. Overall study: Unsorted whole-blood RNA was sequenced in bulk, leaving chains unpaired.

The germline CDR1 and CDR2 sequences are SGHNT and YYREEE (reference sequence). The CDR3 has 14 amino acids. J gave up 5 bases and V 8 bases, and 10 bases lay outside the gene matches. Findings and limits, study-wide: Anti-spike CD8 specificities were favored by VDJdb matching, whose results missed private and CD4 specificities.

Attachment of unique molecular identifiers to individual cDNA molecules was performed. TCRdb re-analysed the 5' RACE reads in MiXCR, keeping a single row per CDR3 protein. The profile shows about 61,000 distinct CDR3 sequences, about 12% of them singletons. The TCR was taken from an adult who was a healthcare worker with PCR-confirmed SARS-CoV-2 infection or an uninfected control (not recorded which). The donor label of this sample is uncertain. The chain is built from TRBV5-4 and TRBJ1-5; TRBD1 aligns across 7 bases. Sample: whole blood, taken at baseline. The CDR3 DNA sequence: TGTGCCAGTCCTGGCGGGACAGCTGATCAGCCCCAGCATTTT. The encoded protein is CASPGGTADQPQHF.